This section outlines one TCR beta chain sequence together with its context. Its cognate antigen is unknown. This sample stems from a study of type 1 regulatory T cells. Study-level information: An in vitro protocol generated T-allo10, a Tr1-enriched, alloantigen-specific CD4 T cell product.

Using its own MiXCR run on the reads, TCRdb lists one record per CDR3 protein. Counted here are about 68,000 distinct CDR3 sequences, around 60% occurring once; the ten biggest clones make up around 7.6%. J gave up 5 bases and V 2 bases, and 1 base lay outside the gene matches. This CDR3 is built from 13 residues. CDR1 is MGHRA, CDR2 YSYEKL, per germline. The TCR comes from a human donor in good health. The sequenced sample consisted of cultured T cells, either the whole culture or a sorted T cell fraction (not recorded which). The subset here: Tr1-enriched cell product generated in vitro against host alloantigens. The genes are TRBV4-1 and TRBJ1-1; 8 positions agree with TRBD1. Here the CDR3 reads CASSQNRGTEAFF. DNA for the CDR3: TGCGCCAGCAGCCAAAACAGGGGGACTGAAGCTTTCTTT.